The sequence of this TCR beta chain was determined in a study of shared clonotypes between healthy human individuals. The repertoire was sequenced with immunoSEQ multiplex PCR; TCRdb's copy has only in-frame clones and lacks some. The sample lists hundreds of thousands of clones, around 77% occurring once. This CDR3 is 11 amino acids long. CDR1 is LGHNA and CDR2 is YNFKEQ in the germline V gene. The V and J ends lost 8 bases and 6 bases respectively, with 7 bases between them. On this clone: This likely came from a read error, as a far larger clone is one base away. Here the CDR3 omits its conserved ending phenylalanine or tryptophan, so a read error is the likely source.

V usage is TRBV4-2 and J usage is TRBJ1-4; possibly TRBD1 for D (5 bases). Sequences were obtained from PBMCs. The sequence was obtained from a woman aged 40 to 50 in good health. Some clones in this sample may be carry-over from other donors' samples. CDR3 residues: CASLGDEKLFL. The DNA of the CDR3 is TGTGCCAGCCTAGGGGATGAAAAACTGTTTCTT.